The 23 T cell receptor beta chains below were found in one sample sequenced in a study of human T cells and chemical hapten exposure. Time point of the sample: pre-sensitization, week 0. Treatment noted: therapeutic diphenylcyclopropenone sensitization with weekly scalp DPC. MiXCR, run by TCRdb on the RACE reads, gives a single entry per CDR3 protein. The table shows some 360,000 distinct CDR3 sequences, with roughly 5% occurring only once. The material was whole blood, obtained in connection with sensitization to the hapten diphenylcyclopropenone (DPC). Receptors originate from a woman between 45 and 60 years old with alopecia areata. Some clones in this sample may be carry-over from other donors' samples.

The chain couples TRBV2 to TRBJ2-5; 8 bases line up with TRBD2. Germline V lookup: CDR1 SNHLY, CDR2 FYNNEI. V lost 2 bases, J lost 2 bases, and 4 bases stayed unmatched. The CDR3 runs to 15 residues. CDR3 DNA: TGTGCCAGCAGTGAAACGCGGGGGGAACAAGAGACCCAGTACTTC. It specifies CASSETRGEQETQYF.

Many counts were recorded for this clonotype. This chain links TRBV12-5 with TRBJ1-1; D gene ambiguous. CDR1 is LGHNT and CDR2 is FRNRAP in the germline V gene. The ends were cut back, 7 bases at V and 6 bases at J, with 15 bases in the middle. This CDR3 comprises 13 residues. Written as DNA, the CDR3 is TGTGCTAGTGCCTTGGACGGAGCTGCTGAAGCTTTCTTT. Its protein product is CASALDGAAEAFF.

The CDR3 sequence: CASSLKAGAYTEAFF. The CDR3 bases are TGTGCCAGCAGTTTAAAGGCAGGGGCTTACACTGAAGCTTTCTTT. The chain is built from TRBV12-3 or TRBV12-4 and TRBJ1-1; a weak D match, TRBD1 (6 bases). V was shortened by 2 bases and J by 3 bases, with 13 bases between the two germline ends. The CDR3 has 15 residues.

V and J are TRBV13 and TRBJ2-5; TRBD1 might be the D (5 bases). Germline CDR1 and CDR2: PRHDT and FYEKMQ (reference sequence). V dropped 5 bases and J dropped 4 bases, with 20 bases sitting between them. This CDR3 region has 16 residues. CDR3 in amino acids: CASSRGRQGTGETQYF. CDR3 DNA: TGTGCCAGCAGCCGCGGTCGGCAGGGTACCGGAGAGACCCAGTACTTC. The full variable domain, rest sourced from reference TRBV13 and TRBJ2-5, is AAGVIQSPRHLIKEKRETATLKCYPIPRHDTVYWYQQGPGQDPQFLISFYEKMQSDKGSIPDRFSAQQFSDYHSELNMSSLELGDSALYFCASSRGRQGTGETQYFGPGTRLLVL.

This clonotype has ten or more counts. The chain links TRBV12-3 or TRBV12-4 to TRBJ2-1; TRBD2 matches at 8 bases. The CDR3 has 15 residues. V gave up 2 bases and J gave up 2 bases; unmatched junction bases: 2. CDR3 in amino acids: CASSLKAGAYNEQFF. The CDR3 coding sequence is TGTGCCAGCAGTTTAAAAGCGGGAGCCTACAATGAGCAGTTCTTC.

For this clonotype: This is likely a read error, given that the CDR3 carries no conserved phenylalanine or tryptophan at its end. J is TRBJ1-1 and V is TRBV7-9, with TRBD1 identical over 8 bases. The germline V gene encodes CDR1 SEHNR and CDR2 FQNEAQ (reference sequence). V trimming: 3 bases; J trimming: 7 bases; junction bases outside the gene matches: 7. This CDR3 is 14 amino acids long. The CDR3 protein is CASSFGAGQVEAFL. In DNA form, the CDR3 reads TGTGCCAGCAGCTTTGGAGCGGGACAGGTTGAAGCTTTCTTA.

This clonotype has ten or more counts. The chain has TRBV15 and TRBJ1-2; 8 bases agree with TRBD1. There are 15 residues in the CDR3. The germline gives CDR1 LNHNV, CDR2 YYDKDF (reference sequence). With 8 bases clipped from V and 6 bases from J, the junction kept 14 bases outside the gene matches. The CDR3 region is CATWAAAGGEDGYTF. For the CDR3, the DNA is TGTGCCACCTGGGCAGCGGCAGGGGGCGAAGATGGCTACACCTTC. Complete variable domain (other parts from reference TRBV15 and TRBJ1-2): DAMVIQNPRYQVTQFGKPVTLSCSQTLNHNVMYWYQQKSSQAPKLLFHYYDKDFNNEADTPDNFQSRRPNTSFCFLDIRSPGLGDTAMYLCATWAAAGGEDGYTFGSGTRLTVV.

The V call is TRBV29-1, the J call TRBJ1-2; no clear D. The length of the CDR3 is 12 residues. Germline lookup yields CDR1 SQVTM and CDR2 ANQGSEA. Trimming stripped 7 bases from V and 4 bases from J, with 13 bases between. The CDR3, as DNA: TGCAGCGGCGGATTCAACCGCTATGGCTACACCTTC. As protein: CSGGFNRYGYTF.

This clonotype was counted many times. The rearrangement joins TRBV3-1 to TRBJ2-7, with D maybe TRBD2 (7 bases). The CDR3 spans 16 residues. The V gene's germline CDR1 is LGHDT and CDR2 YNNKEL (reference sequence). V was trimmed by 0 bases and J by 2 bases, leaving 14 bases between them. This chain's CDR3 is CASSQEWRGGTYEQYF. As DNA, the CDR3 is TGTGCCAGCAGCCAAGAATGGAGGGGGGGAACCTACGAGCAGTACTTC.

This clonotype was detected only a few times. The J gene is TRBJ1-5, the V gene TRBV30, with 8 bases lining up with TRBD1. This CDR3 is built from 14 residues. V lost 4 bases to trimming and J lost 2 bases; unmatched junction nucleotides: 4. CDR1 and CDR2 from the germline V gene are GTSNPN and SVGIG (reference sequence). CDR3 residues: CAWNRGKGNQPQHF. The CDR3 DNA follows: TGTGCCTGGAACAGGGGGAAGGGCAATCAGCCCCAGCATTTT.

This clonotype was detected ten times or more. This chain connects TRBV6-2 or TRBV6-3 to TRBJ2-1; D call uncertain. The CDR3 extends over 12 amino acids. The V and J ends lost 2 bases and 5 bases respectively, with 4 bases between them. Germline values: CDR1 MNHEY, CDR2 SVGEGT. CDR3: CASSYEDNEQFF. The CDR3 DNA sequence: TGTGCCAGCAGTTACGAGGACAATGAGCAGTTCTTC.

This clonotype occurred many times. The CDR3 nucleotides read TGCGCCAGCAGCTCCGACAGAATTCTAGCCAAAAACATTCAGTACTTC. Residues: CASSSDRILAKNIQYF. The genes are TRBV5-1 and TRBJ2-4, with D possibly being TRBD1 (5 bases). This CDR3 contains 16 residues. Trimming left V 3 bases short and J 0 bases short, with 13 bases between. The germline V gene encodes CDR1 SGHRS and CDR2 YFSETQ.

This clonotype was observed many times. This chain links TRBV4-1 with TRBJ2-1; 7 nucleotides align to TRBD2. V dropped 1 base and J dropped 2; count of bases not matched to a gene: 8. The CDR3 is 17 residues long. Germline CDR1 reads MGHRA; CDR2 reads YSYEKL. The CDR3 protein is CASSQAGLGGAYNEQFF. CDR3 DNA sequence: TGCGCCAGCAGCCAAGCTGGGTTGGGGGGGGCCTACAATGAGCAGTTCTTC.

The sample holds many counts of this clonotype. The chain is built from TRBV5-1 and TRBJ1-2; D may be TRBD1 (5 bases). The germline CDR1 and CDR2 sequences are SGHRS and YFSETQ. The CDR3 covers 14 residues. V was clipped by 3 bases and J by 2 bases, with 11 bases between them. The CDR3 loop is CASSSRQRNYGYTF. The DNA of the CDR3 is TGCGCCAGCAGCTCCAGACAGCGAAACTATGGCTACACCTTC.

The V gene is TRBV19, the J gene TRBJ2-3, with 7 bases lining up with TRBD1. The J segment lost 4 bases and the V segment lost 7 bases, leaving 8 bases of the junction unmatched. In germline, CDR1 is LNHDA, CDR2 SQIVND (reference sequence). The CDR3 sequence is 14 residues long. Here the CDR3 DNA reads TGTGCCAGTACCTGGACAGGAAGGGCAGATACGCAGTATTTT. This codes for CASTWTGRADTQYF.

Only a few counts were recorded for this clonotype. The gene calls are TRBV4-2 and TRBJ1-1; no reliable D call. Germline lookup yields CDR1 LGHNA and CDR2 YNFKEQ. Trimming stripped 0 bases from V and 1 base from J, with 12 bases between. There are 16 residues in the CDR3. The CDR3 protein is CASSQDHVTQNTEAFF. The DNA of the CDR3 is TGTGCCAGCAGCCAAGATCACGTAACGCAGAACACTGAAGCTTTCTTT.

This clonotype was seen only a few times. The genes are TRBV7-2 and TRBJ2-7, with TRBD2 matching 8 bases. The CDR3 runs to 15 residues. CDR1 and CDR2 from the germline V gene are SGHTA and FQGNSA. V gave up 0 bases and J gave up 5 bases; unmatched junction bases: 6. The CDR3 protein is CASSLARTSSHEQYF. CDR3 bases: TGTGCCAGCAGCTTAGCCCGGACTAGCAGCCACGAGCAGTACTTC.

In its sample, this clonotype was seen many times. This chain uses TRBV4-3 with TRBJ1-6; no clear D. Germline V lookup: CDR1 LGHNA, CDR2 YSLEER. The CDR3 runs to 16 residues. The V gene lost 0 bases and the J gene lost 7 bases, with 13 bases spanning the gap. CDR3 sequence: CASSQDPGRLNSPLHF. For the CDR3, the DNA is TGCGCCAGCAGCCAAGATCCGGGCAGGTTGAATTCACCCCTCCACTTT.

This clonotype was observed at least ten times. The chain carries TRBV25-1 and TRBJ1-4; D ambiguous. Trimming left V 8 bases short and J 8 bases short, with 9 bases between. Germline-derived CDR1 and CDR2 are MGHDK and SYGVNS. CDR3 size: 11 residues. The DNA of the CDR3 is TGTGCCAGCCACTTAGGGGAAAAACTGTTTTTT. Translating gives CASHLGEKLFF.

Concerning this clonotype: Since a much larger clone is just one base distant, this may be a read error. This rearrangement joins TRBV11-2 to TRBJ2-1, with TRBD2 matching over 10 bases. The germline V gene encodes CDR1 SGHAT and CDR2 FQNNGV. This CDR3 contains 17 residues. The CDR3, as DNA: TGTACCAGCAGCTTCAGACCCTCACTAGCGGGGCTTGGTGAGCAGTTCTTC. It codes for CTSSFRPSLAGLGEQFF. Combining the CDR3 with reference TRBV11-2 and TRBJ2-1 gives the whole variable domain EAGVAQSPRYKIIEKRQSVAFWCNPISGHATLYWYQQILGQGPKLLIQFQNNGVVDDSQLPKDRFSAERLKGVDSTLKIQPAKLEDSAVYLCTSSFRPSLAGLGEQFFGPGTRLTVL.

Many counts were recorded for this clonotype. The rearrangement joins TRBV7-2 to TRBJ2-1, with 11 bases fitting TRBD2. The V gene's germline CDR1 is SGHTA and CDR2 FQGNSA. V gave up 4 bases and J gave up 5 bases; unmatched junction bases: 10. The CDR3 sequence is 17 residues long. The CDR3 is CASSYPIAGGPHNEQFF. The CDR3 DNA reads as TGTGCCAGCAGCTATCCCATAGCGGGGGGGCCCCACAATGAGCAGTTCTTC. Full variable domain (missing parts from reference TRBV7-2 and TRBJ2-1): GAGVSQSPSNKVTEKGKDVELRCDPISGHTALYWYRQSLGQGLEFLIYFQGNSAPDKSGLPSDRFSAERTGGSVSTLTIQRTQQEDSAVYLCASSYPIAGGPHNEQFFGPGTRLTVL.

This clonotype was seen many times. This sequence joins TRBV5-4 and TRBJ1-2, with D possibly matching TRBD1 (6 bases). Germline V CDR1 and CDR2: SGHNT, YYREEE (reference sequence). The CDR3 is 14 residues long. The V gene lost 0 bases and the J gene lost 2 bases, with 8 bases spanning the gap. Here the CDR3 reads CASSLGTENYGYTF. CDR3 in DNA: TGTGCCAGCAGCTTGGGGACAGAGAACTATGGCTACACCTTC.

This clonotype came up many times. The rearrangement uses TRBV12-3 or TRBV12-4 and TRBJ2-3; 8 bases are a match to TRBD1. This CDR3 spans 15 amino acids. V was pared by 5 bases and J by 2 bases, with 6 bases of the junction left unmatched. As DNA, the CDR3 is TGTGCCAGCAGTCCAGGGGGCGCTGACACAGATACGCAGTATTTT. It encodes CASSPGGADTDTQYF.